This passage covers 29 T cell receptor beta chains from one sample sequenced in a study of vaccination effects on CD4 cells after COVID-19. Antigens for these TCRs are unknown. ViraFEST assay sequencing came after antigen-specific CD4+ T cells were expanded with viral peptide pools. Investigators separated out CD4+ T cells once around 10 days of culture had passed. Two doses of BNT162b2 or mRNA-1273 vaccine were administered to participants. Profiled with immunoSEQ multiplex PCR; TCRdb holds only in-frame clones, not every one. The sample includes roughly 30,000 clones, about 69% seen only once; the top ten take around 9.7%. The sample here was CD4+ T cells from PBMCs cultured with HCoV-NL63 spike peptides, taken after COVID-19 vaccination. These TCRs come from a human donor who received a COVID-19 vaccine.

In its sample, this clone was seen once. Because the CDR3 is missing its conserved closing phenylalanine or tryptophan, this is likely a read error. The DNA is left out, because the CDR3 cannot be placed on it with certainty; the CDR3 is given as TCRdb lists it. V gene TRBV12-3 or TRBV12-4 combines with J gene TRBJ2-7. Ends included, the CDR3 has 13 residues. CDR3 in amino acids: CASSPDQFVGLVL.

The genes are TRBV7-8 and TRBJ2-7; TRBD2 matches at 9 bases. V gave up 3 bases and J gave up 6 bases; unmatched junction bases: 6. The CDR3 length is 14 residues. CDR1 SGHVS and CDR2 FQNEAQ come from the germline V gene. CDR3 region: CASSFSGRRFEQYF. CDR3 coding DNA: TGTGCCAGCAGCTTTAGCGGGAGAAGGTTCGAGCAGTACTTC.

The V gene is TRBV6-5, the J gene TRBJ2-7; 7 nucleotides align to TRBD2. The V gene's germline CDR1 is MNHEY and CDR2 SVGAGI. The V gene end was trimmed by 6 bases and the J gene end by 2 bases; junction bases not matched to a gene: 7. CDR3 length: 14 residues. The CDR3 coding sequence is TGTGCCAGCAGGAATAGCGGGCGAGCCTACGAGCAGTACTTC. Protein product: CASRNSGRAYEQYF.

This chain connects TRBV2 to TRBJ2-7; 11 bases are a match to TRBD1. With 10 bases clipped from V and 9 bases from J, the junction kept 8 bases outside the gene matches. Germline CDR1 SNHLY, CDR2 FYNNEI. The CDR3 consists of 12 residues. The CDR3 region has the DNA TGTGCCATCGGGACAGGGGGTCGAGCGCAGTACTTC. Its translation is CAIGTGGRAQYF.

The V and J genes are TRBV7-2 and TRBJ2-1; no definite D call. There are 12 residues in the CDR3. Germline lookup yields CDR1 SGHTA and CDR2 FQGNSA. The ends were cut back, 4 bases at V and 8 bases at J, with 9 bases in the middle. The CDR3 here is CASSSENYEQFF. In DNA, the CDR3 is TGTGCCAGCAGCTCGGAAAATTATGAGCAGTTCTTC.

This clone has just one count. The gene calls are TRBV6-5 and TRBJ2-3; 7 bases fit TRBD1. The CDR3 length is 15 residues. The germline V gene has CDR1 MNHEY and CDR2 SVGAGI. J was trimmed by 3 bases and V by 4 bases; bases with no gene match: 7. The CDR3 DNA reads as TGTGCCAGCAGTTCCCGACAGGGACGGACAGATACGCAGTATTTT. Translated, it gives CASSSRQGRTDTQYF.

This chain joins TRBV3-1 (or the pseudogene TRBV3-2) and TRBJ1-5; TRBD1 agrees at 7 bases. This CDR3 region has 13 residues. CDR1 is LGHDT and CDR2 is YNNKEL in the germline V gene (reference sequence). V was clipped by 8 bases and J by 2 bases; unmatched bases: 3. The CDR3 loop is CASSGTGNQPQHF. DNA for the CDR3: TGTGCCAGCTCAGGGACAGGCAATCAGCCCCAGCATTTT.

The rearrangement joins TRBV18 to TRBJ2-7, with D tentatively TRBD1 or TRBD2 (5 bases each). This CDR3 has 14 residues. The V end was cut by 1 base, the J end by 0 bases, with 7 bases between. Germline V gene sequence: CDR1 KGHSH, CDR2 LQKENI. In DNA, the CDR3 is TGTGCCAGCTCACCACAGGGGACCTCCTACGAGCAGTACTTC. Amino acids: CASSPQGTSYEQYF.

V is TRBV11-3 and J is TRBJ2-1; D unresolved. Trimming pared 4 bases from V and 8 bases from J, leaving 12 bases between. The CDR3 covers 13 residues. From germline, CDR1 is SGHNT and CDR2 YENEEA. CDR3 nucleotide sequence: TGTGCCAGCAGCTCGGGCCCCCCCCATGAGCAGTTCTTC. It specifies CASSSGPPHEQFF.

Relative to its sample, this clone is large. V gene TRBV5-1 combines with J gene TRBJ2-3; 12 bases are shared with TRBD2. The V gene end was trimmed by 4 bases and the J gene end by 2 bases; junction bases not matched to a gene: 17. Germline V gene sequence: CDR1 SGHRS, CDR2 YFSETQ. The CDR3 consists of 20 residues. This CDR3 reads CASSLDGFTSGRTTTDTQYF. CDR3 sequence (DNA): TGCGCCAGCAGCCTCGACGGGTTTACTAGCGGGAGGACAACCACAGATACGCAGTATTTT.

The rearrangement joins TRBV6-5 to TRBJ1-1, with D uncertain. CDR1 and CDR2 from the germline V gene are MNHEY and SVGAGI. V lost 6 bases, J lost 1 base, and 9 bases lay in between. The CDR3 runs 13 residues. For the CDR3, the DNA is TGTGCCAGCAGCCGAGAGGAGAACACTGAAGCTTTCTTT. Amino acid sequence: CASSREENTEAFF.

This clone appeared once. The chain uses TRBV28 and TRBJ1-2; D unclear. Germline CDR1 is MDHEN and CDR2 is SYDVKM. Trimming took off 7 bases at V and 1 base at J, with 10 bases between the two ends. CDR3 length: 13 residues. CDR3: CASTQGSNYGYTF. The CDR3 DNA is TGTGCCAGCACCCAAGGGAGTAACTATGGCTACACCTTC.

The CDR3 here is CASRSGTANTGELFF. In DNA form, the CDR3 reads TGCGCCAGCAGATCCGGGACAGCGAACACCGGGGAGCTGTTTTTT. The gene calls are TRBV5-1 and TRBJ2-2, with 7 bases lining up with TRBD1. The junction had 4 bases not matched to a gene; V was cut back by 5 bases and J by 0 bases. The V gene's germline CDR1 is SGHRS and CDR2 YFSETQ. The CDR3 runs 15 residues.

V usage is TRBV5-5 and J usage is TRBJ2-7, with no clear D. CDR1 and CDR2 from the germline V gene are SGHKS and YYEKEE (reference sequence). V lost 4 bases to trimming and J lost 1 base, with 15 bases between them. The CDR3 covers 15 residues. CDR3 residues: CASSLLGKRSYEQYF. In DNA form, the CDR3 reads TGTGCCAGCAGCCTACTTGGGAAGAGGTCCTACGAGCAGTACTTC. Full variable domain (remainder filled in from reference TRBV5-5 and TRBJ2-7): DAGVTQSPTHLIKTRGQQVTLRCSPISGHKSVSWYQQVLGQGPQFIFQYYEKEERGRGNFPDRFSARQFPNYSSELNVNALLLGDSALYLCASSLLGKRSYEQYFGPGTRLTVT.

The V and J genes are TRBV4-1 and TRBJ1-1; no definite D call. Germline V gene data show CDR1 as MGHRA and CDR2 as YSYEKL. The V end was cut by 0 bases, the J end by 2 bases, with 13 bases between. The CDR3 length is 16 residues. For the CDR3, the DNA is TGCGCCAGCAGCCAAGATGAGGACGGAGGAAACACTGAAGCTTTCTTT. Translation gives CASSQDEDGGNTEAFF.

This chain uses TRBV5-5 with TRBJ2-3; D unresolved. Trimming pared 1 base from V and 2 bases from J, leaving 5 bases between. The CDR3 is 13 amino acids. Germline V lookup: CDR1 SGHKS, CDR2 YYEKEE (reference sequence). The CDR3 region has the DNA TGTGCCAGCAGCTTGCCCCACACAGATACGCAGTATTTT. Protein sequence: CASSLPHTDTQYF.

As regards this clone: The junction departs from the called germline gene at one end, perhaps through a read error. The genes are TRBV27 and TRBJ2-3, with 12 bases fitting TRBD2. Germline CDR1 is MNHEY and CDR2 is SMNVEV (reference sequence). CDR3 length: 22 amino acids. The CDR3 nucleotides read TGTGCCAGCAGTTTCTCTCAATCGACTAGCGGGGGATACGTTACTAGCACATATACGCAGTATTTT. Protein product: CASSFSQSTSGGYVTSTYTQYF.

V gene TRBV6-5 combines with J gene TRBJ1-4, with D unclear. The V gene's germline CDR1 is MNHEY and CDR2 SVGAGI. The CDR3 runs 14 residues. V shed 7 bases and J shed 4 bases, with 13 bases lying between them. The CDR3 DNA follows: TGTGCCAGCAAAGGATCACAGCTTAATGAAAAACTGTTTTTT. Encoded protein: CASKGSQLNEKLFF.

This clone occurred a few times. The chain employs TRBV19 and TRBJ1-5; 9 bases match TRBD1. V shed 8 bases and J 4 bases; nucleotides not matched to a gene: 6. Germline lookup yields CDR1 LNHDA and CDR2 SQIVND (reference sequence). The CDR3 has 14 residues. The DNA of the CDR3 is TGTGCCAGTTCCCGGACAGGGGCGAATCAGCCCCAGCATTTT. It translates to CASSRTGANQPQHF.

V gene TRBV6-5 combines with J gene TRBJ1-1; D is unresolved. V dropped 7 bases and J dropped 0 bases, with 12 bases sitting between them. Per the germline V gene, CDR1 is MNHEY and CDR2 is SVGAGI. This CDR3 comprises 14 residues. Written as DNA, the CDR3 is TGTGCCAGCACCCTAGGAGTGGTGAACACTGAAGCTTTCTTT. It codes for CASTLGVVNTEAFF.

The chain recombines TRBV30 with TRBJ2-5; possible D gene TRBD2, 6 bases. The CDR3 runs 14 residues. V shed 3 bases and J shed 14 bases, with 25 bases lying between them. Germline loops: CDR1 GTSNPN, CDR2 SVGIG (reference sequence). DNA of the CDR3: TGTGCCTGGAGGATGACCGCGGGACTCCCACTGCCATACTTC. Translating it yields CAWRMTAGLPLPYF.

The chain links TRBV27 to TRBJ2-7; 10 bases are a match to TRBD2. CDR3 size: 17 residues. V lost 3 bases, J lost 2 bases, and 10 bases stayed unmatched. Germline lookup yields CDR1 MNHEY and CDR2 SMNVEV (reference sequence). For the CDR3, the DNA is TGTGCCAGCAGTTTTTCGATAGCGGGAGGCTTAGCCTACGAGCAGTACTTC. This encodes CASSFSIAGGLAYEQYF.

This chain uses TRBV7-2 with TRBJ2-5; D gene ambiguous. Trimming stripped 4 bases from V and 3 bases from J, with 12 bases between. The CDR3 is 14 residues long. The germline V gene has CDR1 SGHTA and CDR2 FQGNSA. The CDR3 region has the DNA TGTGCCAGCAGCTCGTATTCACCAGAAGAGACCCAGTACTTC. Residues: CASSSYSPEETQYF.

CDR3 residues: CSVSDRGRTEAFF. The DNA for the CDR3 is TGCAGCGTTTCTGACAGGGGGCGGACTGAAGCTTTCTTT. The V gene is TRBV29-1, the J gene TRBJ1-1, with 10 bases fitting TRBD1. With 5 bases clipped from V and 5 bases from J, the junction kept 5 bases outside the gene matches. Per germline, CDR1 SQVTM and CDR2 ANQGSEA. This CDR3 has 13 residues.

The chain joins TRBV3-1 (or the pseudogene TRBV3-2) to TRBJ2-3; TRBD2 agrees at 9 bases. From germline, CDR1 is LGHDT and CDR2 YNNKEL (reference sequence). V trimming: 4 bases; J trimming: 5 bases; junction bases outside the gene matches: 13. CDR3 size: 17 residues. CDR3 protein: CASSPKLTRGGEDTQYF. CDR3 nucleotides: TGTGCCAGCAGCCCGAAACTAACGCGGGGGGGCGAAGATACGCAGTATTTT.

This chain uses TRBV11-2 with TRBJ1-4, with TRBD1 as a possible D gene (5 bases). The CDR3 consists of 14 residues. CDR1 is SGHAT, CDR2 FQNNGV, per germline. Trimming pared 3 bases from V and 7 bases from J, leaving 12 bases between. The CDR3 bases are TGTGCCAGCAGCTTGGGGGGTTTAAGTGAAAAACTGTTTTTT. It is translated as CASSLGGLSEKLFF.

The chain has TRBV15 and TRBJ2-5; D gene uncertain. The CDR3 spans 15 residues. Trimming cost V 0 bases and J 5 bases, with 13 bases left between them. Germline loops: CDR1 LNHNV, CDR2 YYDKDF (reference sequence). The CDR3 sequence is CATSRDRASRETQYF. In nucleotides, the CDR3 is TGTGCCACCAGCAGAGATAGGGCCTCTCGGGAGACCCAGTACTTC. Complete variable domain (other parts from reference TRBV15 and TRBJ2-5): DAMVIQNPRYQVTQFGKPVTLSCSQTLNHNVMYWYQQKSSQAPKLLFHYYDKDFNNEADTPDNFQSRRPNTSFCFLDIRSPGLGDTAMYLCATSRDRASRETQYFGPGTRLLVL.

CDR3 DNA sequence: TGTGCCAGCAGCTGGCGGGAGAACACCGGGGAGCTGTTTTTT. It specifies CASSWRENTGELFF. V and J are TRBV2 and TRBJ2-2; D is perhaps TRBD2 (6 bases). V was cut by 6 bases and J by 1 base, with 9 bases left in between. CDR1 SNHLY and CDR2 FYNNEI come from the germline V gene. CDR3 length: 14 amino acids. The full variable domain, completed using reference TRBV2 and TRBJ2-2, is EPEVTQTPSHQVTQMGQEVILRCVPISNHLYFYWYRQILGQKVEFLVSFYNNEISEKSEIFDDQFSVERPDGSNFTLKIRSTKLEDSAMYFCASSWRENTGELFFGEGSRLTVL.

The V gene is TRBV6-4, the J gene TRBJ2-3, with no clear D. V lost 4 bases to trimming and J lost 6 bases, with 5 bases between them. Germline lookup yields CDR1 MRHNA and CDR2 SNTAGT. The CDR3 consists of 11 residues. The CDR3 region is CASSVGDTQYF. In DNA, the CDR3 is TGTGCCAGCAGTGTTGGGGATACGCAGTATTTT.